The TCR beta chain under discussion was sequenced for a study of cytomegalovirus exposure and HLA in healthy donors. Study-level findings and limits: The authors enumerated 164 TCR beta chains as linked to cytomegalovirus.

This clone showed up just a few times. Antigen: not known. The CDR3 length is 14 residues. Germline values: CDR1 LNHNV, CDR2 YYDKDF (reference sequence). V lost 6 bases to trimming and J lost 3 bases; unmatched junction nucleotides: 7. PCR used 60 Vbeta primers and 13 Jbeta primers. The table came from immunoSEQ multiplex PCR; TCRdb's copy has only in-frame clones and leaves some out. The sample records about 190,000 clones, 60% to 80% being singletons. The chain couples TRBV15 to TRBJ2-7; 8 positions agree with TRBD1. The sequencing input was PBMCs. This receptor was taken from a woman in her late teens or twenties in good health and CMV-seronegative. The CDR3 is CATRLTGQGYEQYF. CDR3 in DNA: TGTGCCACCAGACTCACTGGACAGGGCTACGAGCAGTACTTC.